This TCR beta chain was sequenced for a study of OX40 agonist ivuxolimab in advanced cancers. About the investigation overall: The costimulatory receptor OX40 (CD134) was targeted by ivuxolimab, a fully human IgG2 agonistic monoclonal antibody. In the dose-escalation cohort, over 65% of patients were male, and the mean age was roughly 60 years, with a range of roughly 20 to 80. Three dose-escalation patients achieved partial responses, one with hepatocellular carcinoma and two with cutaneous melanoma. Patients were allowed to have had prior anti-PD-1, anti-PD-L1 or anti-CTLA-4 therapy, and approximately 40% of the dose-escalation patients had been treated with checkpoint inhibitors. The paper reports the monotherapy dose-escalation portion (N of about 50 patients) of the phase I ivuxolimab trial. Of the roughly 51 patients in dose escalation, 19 had hepatocellular carcinoma, approximately 15 had melanoma, 9 had renal cell carcinoma and 9 had head and neck cancer. Intravenous ivuxolimab was administered to patients every 2 weeks at six dose levels: 0.01, 0.1, 0.3, 1.5, 3 and 10 mg/kg. Peripheral TCRbeta sequencing aimed to test whether ivuxolimab altered TCR sequence diversity and caused clonal T-cell expansion. The paper as a whole reports these results and caveats: Which antigens the clonally expanded peripheral T cells were specific for was not determined. In the 0.1-3.0 mg/kg groups, partial responders were among the patients with the lowest normalized peripheral clonal expansion, particularly in CD8+ T cells. After ivuxolimab, CD8+ T cells had more expanded clones than CD4+ T cells on average. Low levels of normalized T-cell clonal expansion were also seen in some patients who did not respond. At doses of 0.1 to 3.0 mg/kg, clonal expansion of both CD4+ and CD8+ T cells in blood was seen between baseline and week 6.

As for this clone: This receptor's antigen is unknown. No base quality values were provided; no much bigger clone lies one nucleotide off.

Patients with a history of autoimmune disease or receiving systemic immunosuppression were excluded from the trial. In every dose cohort, peripheral blood was drawn for TCR sequencing at baseline, cycle 4 day 1, and cycle 7 day 1. The samples were drawn from a first-in-human, open-label, multicenter phase I dose-escalation trial of ivuxolimab. The trial enrolled adults with locally advanced or metastatic head and neck squamous cell, hepatocellular, melanoma or renal cell carcinoma. Before TCR sequencing, CD4+ T cells and CD8+ T cells were sorted from peripheral blood as separate populations. Genomic DNA was isolated from the sorted cells so that the TCRbeta CDR3 region could be sequenced. The immunoSEQ Assay was used to sequence the TCRbeta CDR3 regions. TCRdb retrieved this table from immuneACCESS and kept in-frame rearrangements only. Not all clones are present; in checked studies, unresolved V genes account for under half, and no reason is known for the remainder. A total of more than 50,000 clones appear in this sample, approximately 79% of them only once. Roughly 2.5% of the sample rests with the top ten.

The CDR3 sequence holds 16 residues, the cysteine and phenylalanine included. Only CDR3 DNA is held: 48 bases, read in frame from base 1. From the germline V gene (reference sequence), CDR1 is GTSNPN and CDR2 is SVGIG. Trimming costs V 0 bases and J 10 bases, and their ends lie 24 bases apart. The TCR comes from an adult with an advanced solid tumor such as melanoma, head and neck, liver or kidney cancer. Sequenced here: CD4+ or CD8+ T cells sorted from blood, sampled in a trial of the OX40 agonist ivuxolimab. Rearrangement joined TRBV30 to TRBJ1-1; the D gene remains uncertain. The CDR3 amino acid sequence is: CAWSVPGFRPDGRAFF. At the DNA level, the sequence is TGTGCCTGGAGTGTACCCGGGTTCAGGCCAGATGGGCGAGCTTTCTTT. The CDR3, completed at both ends by the reference TRBV30 and TRBJ1-1 genes, gives the full variable domain SQTIHQWPATLVQPVGSPLSLECTVEGTSNPNLYWYRQAAGRGLQLLFYSVGIGQISSEVPQNLSASRPQDRQFILSSKKLLLSDSGFYLCAWSVPGFRPDGRAFFGQGTRLTVV.